Detailed here is one T cell receptor beta chain. No antigen is known for it. This CDR3 comprises 11 residues. Germline CDR1 SGHTA, CDR2 FQGNSA. The V gene lost 2 bases and the J gene lost 4 bases, with 1 base spanning the gap. The sample belongs to a study of Tregs in tolerant kidney transplant recipients. General study points: Tregs expanded with activated donor B cells seemed most donor-specific. No direct test of biological reproducibility was done here. The small number of patients limits these findings pending further validation.

Thawed PBMCs were FACS-sorted into unstimulated CD4+CD25+CD127- regulatory T cells, CD4+CD25- non-regulatory cells, CD4 and CD8 cells. Repertoires were generated with immunoSEQ multiplex PCR, while TCRdb's copy carries only in-frame clones and drops some. The repertoire holds about 73,000 clones, with roughly 90% as singletons. The sequenced sample was Tregs from blood, obtained before the transplant. The source is a human donor who received a combined kidney and bone marrow transplant. The V and J genes are TRBV7-2 and TRBJ2-3; D is undetermined. Written as DNA, the CDR3 is TGTGCCAGCAGCTTATCAGATACGCAGTATTTT. It codes for CASSLSDTQYF.